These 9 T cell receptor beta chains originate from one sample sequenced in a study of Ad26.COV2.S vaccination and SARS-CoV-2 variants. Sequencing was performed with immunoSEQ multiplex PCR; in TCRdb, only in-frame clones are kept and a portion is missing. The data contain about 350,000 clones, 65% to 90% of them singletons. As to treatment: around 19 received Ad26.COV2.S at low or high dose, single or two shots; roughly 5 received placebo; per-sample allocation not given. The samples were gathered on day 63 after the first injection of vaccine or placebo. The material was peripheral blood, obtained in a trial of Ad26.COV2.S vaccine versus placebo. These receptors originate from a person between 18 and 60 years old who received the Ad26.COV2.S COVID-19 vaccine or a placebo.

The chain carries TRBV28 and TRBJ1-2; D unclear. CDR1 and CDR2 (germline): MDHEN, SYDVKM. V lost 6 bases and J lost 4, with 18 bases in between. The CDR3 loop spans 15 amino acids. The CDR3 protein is CASSEDTPGSYGYTF. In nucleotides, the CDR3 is TGTGCCAGCAGCGAAGACACCCCCGGGAGCTATGGCTACACCTTC.

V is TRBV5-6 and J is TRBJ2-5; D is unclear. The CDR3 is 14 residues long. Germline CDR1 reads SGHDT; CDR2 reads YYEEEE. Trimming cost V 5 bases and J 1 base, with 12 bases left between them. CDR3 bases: TGTGCCAGCAGTTTGATCTCCTTCCAAGAGACCCAGTACTTC. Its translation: CASSLISFQETQYF.

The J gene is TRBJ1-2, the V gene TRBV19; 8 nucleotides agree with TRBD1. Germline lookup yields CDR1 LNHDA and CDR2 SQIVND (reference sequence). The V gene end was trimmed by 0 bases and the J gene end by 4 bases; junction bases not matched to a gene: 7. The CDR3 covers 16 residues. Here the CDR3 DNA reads TGTGCCAGTAGTATAGATTCAGGGGGCAATCCCTATGGCTACACCTTC. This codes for CASSIDSGGNPYGYTF.

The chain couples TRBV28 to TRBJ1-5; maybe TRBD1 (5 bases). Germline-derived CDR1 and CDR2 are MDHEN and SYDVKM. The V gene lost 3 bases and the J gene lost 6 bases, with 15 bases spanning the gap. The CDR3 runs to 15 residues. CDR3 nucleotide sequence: TGTGCCAGCAGTTTTCGGGAAGGGGCCGGTCAGCCCCAGCATTTT. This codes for CASSFREGAGQPQHF.

The CDR3 coding sequence is TGTGCCAGCAGCTTCTCCGCAACCATCTACGAGCAGTACTTC. It yields the protein CASSFSATIYEQYF. This chain uses TRBV5-6 with TRBJ2-7; no clear D. The CDR3 is 14 amino acids. The germline CDR1 and CDR2 sequences are SGHDT and YYEEEE. Trimming shortened V by 2 bases and J by 3 bases, and 12 bases separated the two germline ends.

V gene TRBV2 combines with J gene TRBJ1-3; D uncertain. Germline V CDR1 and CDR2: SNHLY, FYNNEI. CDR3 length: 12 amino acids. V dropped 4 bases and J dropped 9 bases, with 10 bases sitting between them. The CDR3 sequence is CASSATRGTIYF. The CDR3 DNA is TGTGCCAGCAGTGCCACCCGGGGCACCATATATTTT.

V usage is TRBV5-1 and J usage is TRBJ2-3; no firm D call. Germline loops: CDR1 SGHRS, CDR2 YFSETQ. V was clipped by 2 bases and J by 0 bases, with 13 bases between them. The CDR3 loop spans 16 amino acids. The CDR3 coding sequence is TGCGCCAGCAGCTTCTCTGGCGGCCCAAGCACAGATACGCAGTATTTT. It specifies CASSFSGGPSTDTQYF.

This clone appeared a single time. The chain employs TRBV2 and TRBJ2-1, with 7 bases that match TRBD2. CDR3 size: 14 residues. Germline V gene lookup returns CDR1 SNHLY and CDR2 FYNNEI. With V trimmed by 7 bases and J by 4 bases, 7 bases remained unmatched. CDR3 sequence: CASTQGEGYNEQFF. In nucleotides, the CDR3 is TGTGCCAGCACCCAAGGGGAGGGTTACAATGAGCAGTTCTTC.

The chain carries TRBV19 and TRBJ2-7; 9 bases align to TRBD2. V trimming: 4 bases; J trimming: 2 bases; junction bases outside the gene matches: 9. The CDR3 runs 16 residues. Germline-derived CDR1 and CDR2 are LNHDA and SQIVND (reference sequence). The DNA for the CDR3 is TGTGCCAGTAGTACAAGAACTAGCGGGCGACCCTACGAGCAGTACTTC. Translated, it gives CASSTRTSGRPYEQYF.